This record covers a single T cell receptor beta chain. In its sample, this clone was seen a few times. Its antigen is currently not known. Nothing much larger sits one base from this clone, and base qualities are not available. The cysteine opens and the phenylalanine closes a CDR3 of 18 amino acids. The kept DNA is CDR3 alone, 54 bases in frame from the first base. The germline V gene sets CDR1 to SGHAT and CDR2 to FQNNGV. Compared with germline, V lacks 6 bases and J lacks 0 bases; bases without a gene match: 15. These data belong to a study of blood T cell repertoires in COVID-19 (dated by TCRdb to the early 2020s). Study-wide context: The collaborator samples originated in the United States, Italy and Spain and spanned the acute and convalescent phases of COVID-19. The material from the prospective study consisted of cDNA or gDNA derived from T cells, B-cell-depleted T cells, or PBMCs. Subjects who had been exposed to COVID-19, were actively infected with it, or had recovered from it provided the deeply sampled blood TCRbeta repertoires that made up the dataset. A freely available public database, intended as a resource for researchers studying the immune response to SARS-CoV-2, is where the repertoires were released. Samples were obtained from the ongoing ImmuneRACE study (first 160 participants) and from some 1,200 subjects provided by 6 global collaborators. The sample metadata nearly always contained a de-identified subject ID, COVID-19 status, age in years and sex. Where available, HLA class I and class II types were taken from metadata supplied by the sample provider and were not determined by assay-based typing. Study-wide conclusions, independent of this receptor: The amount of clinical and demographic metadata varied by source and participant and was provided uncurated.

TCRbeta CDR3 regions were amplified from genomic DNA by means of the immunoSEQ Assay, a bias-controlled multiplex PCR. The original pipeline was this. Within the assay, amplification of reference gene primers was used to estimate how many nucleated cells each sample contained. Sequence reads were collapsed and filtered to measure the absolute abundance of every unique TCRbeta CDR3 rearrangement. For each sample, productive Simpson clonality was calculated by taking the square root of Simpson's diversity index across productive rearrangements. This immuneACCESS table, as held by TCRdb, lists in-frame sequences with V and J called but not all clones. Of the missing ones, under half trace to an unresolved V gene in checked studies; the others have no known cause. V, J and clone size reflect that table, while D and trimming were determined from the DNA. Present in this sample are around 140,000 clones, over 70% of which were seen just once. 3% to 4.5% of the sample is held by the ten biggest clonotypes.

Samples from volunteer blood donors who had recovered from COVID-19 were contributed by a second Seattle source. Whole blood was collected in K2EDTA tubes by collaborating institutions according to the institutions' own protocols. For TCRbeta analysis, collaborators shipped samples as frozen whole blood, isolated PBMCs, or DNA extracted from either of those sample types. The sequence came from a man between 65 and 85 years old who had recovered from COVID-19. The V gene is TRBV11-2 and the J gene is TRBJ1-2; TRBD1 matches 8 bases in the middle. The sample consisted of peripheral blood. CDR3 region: CASRPIGDRGIANYGYTF. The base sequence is TGTGCCAGCAGACCGATAGGAGACAGGGGAATCGCTAACTATGGCTACACCTTC.